This TCR beta chain comes out of a study of breast tumors, draining lymph nodes, adjacent tissues. Study-wide findings and caveats: Compared with lymph nodes, tumors were less diverse; compared with nontumor tissue, more. The lymph node origin of tumor T cells was framed as consistent with a hypothesis, not demonstrated.

Samples came from axillary lymph nodes draining the breast cancer. The germline V gene has CDR1 MNHEY and CDR2 SVGAGI. V was clipped by 4 bases and J by 5 bases, with 14 bases between them. This CDR3 region has 14 residues. MiXCR, applied by TCRdb to the multiplex PCR reads, yields one record per CDR3 protein. This sample has 150,000 to 200,000 distinct CDR3 sequences, with around a third found just once. In this sample, this clonotype turned up many times. Its antigen is not known. This TCR was sampled from a female donor with breast cancer. Some clones in this sample may be carry-over from other donors' samples. V is TRBV6-5 and J is TRBJ1-2; D remains unclear. The sequencing sample was made of axillary lymph node tissue. This chain's CDR3 is CASSSDGFSYGYTF. CDR3 coding DNA: TGTGCCAGCAGTTCGGACGGATTTTCTTATGGCTACACCTTC.